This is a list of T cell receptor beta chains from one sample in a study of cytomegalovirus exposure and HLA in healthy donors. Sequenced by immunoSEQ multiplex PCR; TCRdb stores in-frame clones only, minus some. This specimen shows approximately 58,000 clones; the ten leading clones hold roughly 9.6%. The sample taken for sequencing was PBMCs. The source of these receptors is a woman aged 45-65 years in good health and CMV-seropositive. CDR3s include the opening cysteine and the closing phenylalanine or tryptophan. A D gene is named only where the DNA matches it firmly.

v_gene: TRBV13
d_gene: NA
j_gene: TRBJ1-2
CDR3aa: CASSLGGAEGFYGYTF
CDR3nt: TGTGCCAGCAGCTTAGGCGGAGCGGAGGGGTTTTATGGCTACACCTTC

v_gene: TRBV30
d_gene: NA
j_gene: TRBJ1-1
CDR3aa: CAWTGGGTEAFF
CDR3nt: TGTGCCTGGACGGGGGGAGGGACTGAAGCTTTCTTT

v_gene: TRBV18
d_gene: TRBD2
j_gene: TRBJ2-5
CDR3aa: CASSPAGLAGGETQYF
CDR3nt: TGTGCCAGCTCACCAGCCGGACTAGCGGGGGGAGAGACCCAGTACTTC

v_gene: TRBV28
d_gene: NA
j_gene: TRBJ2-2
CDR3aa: CASTRTPGELFF
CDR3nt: TGTGCCAGCACCCGGACTCCCGGGGAGCTGTTTTTT

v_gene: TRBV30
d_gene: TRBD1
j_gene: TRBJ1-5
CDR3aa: CAWSVQGHQPQHF
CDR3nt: TGTGCCTGGAGTGTACAGGGGCATCAGCCCCAGCATTTT

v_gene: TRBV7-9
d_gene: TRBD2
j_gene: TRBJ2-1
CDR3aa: CASSSGLAVYNEQFF
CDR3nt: TGTGCCAGCAGCTCGGGACTAGCGGTCTACAATGAGCAGTTCTTC

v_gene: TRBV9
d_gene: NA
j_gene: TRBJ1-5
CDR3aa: CASSPRGGDQPQHF
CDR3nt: TGTGCCAGCAGCCCAAGAGGAGGAGATCAGCCCCAGCATTTT

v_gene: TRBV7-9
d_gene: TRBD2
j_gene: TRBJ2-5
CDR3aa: CASTTTIGASGKETQYF
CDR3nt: TGTGCCAGCACCACCACTATCGGGGCTAGCGGCAAAGAGACCCAGTACTTC

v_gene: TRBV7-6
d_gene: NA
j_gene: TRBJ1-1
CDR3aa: CASSFDMNTEAFF
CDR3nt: TGTGCCAGCAGCTTCGACATGAACACTGAAGCTTTCTTT

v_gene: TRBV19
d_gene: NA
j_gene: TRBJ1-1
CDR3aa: CATANRAGNTEAFF
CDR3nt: TGTGCCACCGCGAACAGGGCGGGGAACACTGAAGCTTTCTTT

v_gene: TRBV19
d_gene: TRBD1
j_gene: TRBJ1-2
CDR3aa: CASSIGTGGYYGYTF
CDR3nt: TGTGCCAGTAGTATAGGAACAGGGGGATATTATGGCTACACCTTC

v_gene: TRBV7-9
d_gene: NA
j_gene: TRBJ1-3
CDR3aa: CASSLGRGSGNTIYF
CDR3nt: TGTGCCAGCAGCCTAGGCAGGGGATCTGGAAACACCATATATTTT

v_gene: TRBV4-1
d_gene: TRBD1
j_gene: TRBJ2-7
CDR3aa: CASSPTLPGQGAYEQYF
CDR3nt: TGCGCCAGCAGCCCAACACTCCCCGGACAGGGGGCCTACGAGCAGTACTTC

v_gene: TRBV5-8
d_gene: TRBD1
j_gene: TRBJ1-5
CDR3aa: CASSLQGALSNQPQHF
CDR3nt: TGTGCCAGCAGCTTACAGGGGGCGCTTAGCAATCAGCCCCAGCATTTT

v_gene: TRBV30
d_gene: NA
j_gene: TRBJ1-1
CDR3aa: CAWSEGRDTEAFF
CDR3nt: TGTGCCTGGAGTGAAGGCAGGGACACTGAAGCTTTCTTT

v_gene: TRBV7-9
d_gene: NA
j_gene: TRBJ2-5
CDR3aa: CASSLAEETQYF
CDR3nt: TGTGCCAGCAGCTTGGCGGAAGAGACCCAGTACTTC

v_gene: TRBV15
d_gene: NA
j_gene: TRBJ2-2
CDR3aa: CATSRDPGTGELFF
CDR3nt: TGTGCCACCAGCAGAGATCCGGGCACCGGGGAGCTGTTTTTT

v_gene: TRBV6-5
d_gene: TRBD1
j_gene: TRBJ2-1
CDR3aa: CASSLGQGTDNEQFF
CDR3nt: TGTGCCAGCAGTCTGGGACAGGGTACAGACAATGAGCAGTTCTTC

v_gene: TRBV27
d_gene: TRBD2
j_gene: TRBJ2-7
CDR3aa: CASRGLAGGVNYEQYF
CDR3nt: TGTGCCAGCAGGGGACTAGCGGGAGGGGTGAACTACGAGCAGTACTTC

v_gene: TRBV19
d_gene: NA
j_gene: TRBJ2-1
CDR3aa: CASSSPWGDSYNEQFF
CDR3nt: TGTGCCAGTAGTTCCCCTTGGGGGGACTCCTACAATGAGCAGTTCTTC

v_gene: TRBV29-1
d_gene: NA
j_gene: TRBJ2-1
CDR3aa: CTFTTGWNEQFF
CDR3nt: TGCACCTTCACAACGGGGTGGAATGAGCAGTTCTTC

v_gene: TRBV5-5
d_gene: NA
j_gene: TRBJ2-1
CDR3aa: CASSLMRLNEQFF
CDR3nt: TGTGCCAGCAGCTTGATGAGACTCAATGAGCAGTTCTTC

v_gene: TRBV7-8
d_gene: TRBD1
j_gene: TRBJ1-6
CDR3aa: CASSLGQGARNSPLHF
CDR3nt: TGTGCCAGCAGCTTAGGACAGGGGGCGCGGAATTCACCCCTCCACTTT

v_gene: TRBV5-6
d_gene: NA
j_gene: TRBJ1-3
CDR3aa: CASSLSNTIYF
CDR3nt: TGTGCCAGCAGTTTGTCGAACACCATATATTTT

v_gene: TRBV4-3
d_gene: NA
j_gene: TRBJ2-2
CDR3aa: CASSRSGITGELFF
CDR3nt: TGCGCCAGCAGCCGGTCCGGGATTACCGGGGAGCTGTTTTTT

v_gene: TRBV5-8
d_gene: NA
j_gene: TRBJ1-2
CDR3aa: CASSLGQGSSNYGYTF
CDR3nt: TGTGCCAGCAGCTTGGGGCAGGGGAGCTCTAACTATGGCTACACCTTC

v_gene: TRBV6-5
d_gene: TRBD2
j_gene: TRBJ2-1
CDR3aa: CASSPGLAGGEQFF
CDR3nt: TGTGCCAGCAGCCCCGGACTAGCGGGAGGTGAGCAGTTCTTC

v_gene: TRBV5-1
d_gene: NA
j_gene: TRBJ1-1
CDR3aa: CASSLFVGTPNTEAFF
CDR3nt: TGCGCCAGCAGCTTATTTGTGGGGACACCGAACACTGAAGCTTTCTTT